These T cell receptor beta chains were read from a single sample in a study of T cell repertoires in cytomegalovirus infection. MiXCR, run by TCRdb on the reads, gives a single entry per CDR3 protein. The sample holds 490,000 or so distinct CDR3 sequences, approximately 10% seen once. The sequenced sample consisted of PBMCs. Receptor source: a human donor in good health (CMV status not recorded). Some clones in this sample may be carry-over from other donors' samples. The conserved cysteine and the conserved F or W are not part of the CDR3 here. Fields, in order: clone size, J gene, V gene, CDR3 protein. Clone sizes are given selectively: once, few, many, or a class where the clone is expanded.

- | TRBJ2-3 | TRBV4-1 | ASSQMGQGITDTQY
many | TRBJ2-3 | TRBV7-6 | ASSLVRRPTGTITDTQY
- | TRBJ2-5 | TRBV20-1 | SAPGTGSQTQY
many | TRBJ1-1 | TRBV10-3 | AIRGGGGTEAF
many | TRBJ1-2 | TRBV10-3 | AISDPMDRGEYGYT
- | TRBJ2-1 | TRBV28 | ASQLGPYSAGEQF
few | TRBJ2-2 | TRBV9 | ASSLPGEGQSTGELF
few | TRBJ2-6 | TRBV3-1 | ASSPRDRVASGANVLT
many | TRBJ1-4 | TRBV20-1 | SAITGQGAGEKLF
once | TRBJ2-7 | TRBV27 | ASSPQVTDSYEQY
- | TRBJ1-1 | TRBV2 | ASPATGGGWAF
many | TRBJ2-7 | TRBV7-6 | ASSPGTAGYEQY
- | TRBJ1-2 | TRBV20-1 | SAVRTGGTYGYT
few | TRBJ2-3 | TRBV20-1 | SARGTVGGTDTQY
many | TRBJ2-3 | TRBV6-5 | ASSLNPGQLTDTQY
- | TRBJ2-3 | TRBV7-9 | ASSWGQVNTDTQY
many | TRBJ2-5 | TRBV20-1 | SADTGGGESQETQY
- | TRBJ2-1 | TRBV20-1 | SAPAGIHNEQF
many | TRBJ1-2 | TRBV5-1 | ASSFDVNYGYT
- | TRBJ2-3 | TRBV3-1 | ASSQVTTLARTDTQY
- | TRBJ2-3 | TRBV20-1 | SASTGTSGDMRTDTQY
many | TRBJ2-3 | TRBV12-3/TRBV12-4 | ASSLSGGPSDTQY
many | TRBJ1-3 | TRBV7-9 | ASSEAGTEGNTIY
many | TRBJ2-7 | TRBV7-9 | ASSPPSGRSYEQY
many | TRBJ1-2 | TRBV6-1 | ASSLMGDRGPGYT
- | TRBJ2-3 | TRBV2 | AFETIPITDTQY
many | TRBJ1-4 | TRBV9 | ASSQAPHEKLF
many | TRBJ2-2 | TRBV12-3/TRBV12-4 | ASRGRELF
- | TRBJ1-5 | TRBV16 | ASSQRDRAVQPQH
many | TRBJ2-7 | TRBV5-4 | ASSLRTGGAEQY
many | TRBJ2-2 | TRBV27 | ASTYLGAGSTGELF
many | TRBJ1-5 | TRBV15 | ATSSDRAPNQPQH
many | TRBJ2-1 | TRBV12-3/TRBV12-4 | ASSTSLPSTPF
many | TRBJ2-7 | TRBV7-2 | ASSGKKQY
many | TRBJ2-7 | TRBV7-8 | ASSSRTGVGPSASYEQY
many | TRBJ2-5 | TRBV5-4 | ASSFAGAVETQY
many | TRBJ2-2 | TRBV12-3/TRBV12-4 | ASSLALAGDGELF
- | TRBJ1-3 | TRBV28 | AILSGNTIY
many | TRBJ2-2 | TRBV11-3 | ASSLLAGQNTGELF
many | TRBJ1-1 | TRBV2 | ASKYRMNTEAF
many | TRBJ2-6 | TRBV11-2 | ASSLGTDAGANVLT
many | TRBJ2-2 | TRBV10-3 | AIRGSAGQGPNTGELF
- | TRBJ1-4 | TRBV3-1 | ASSQADTSNEKLF
- | TRBJ2-1 | TRBV7-2 | ASSFRDRERDEQF
- | TRBJ2-1 | TRBV5-5 | ASRTGPRRDNEQF
few | TRBJ2-1 | TRBV20-1 | SARDPGGPGNEQF
many | TRBJ2-3 | TRBV20-1 | SASVPAGGPSSENTQY
few | TRBJ2-1 | TRBV2 | ASSERRTSYNEQF